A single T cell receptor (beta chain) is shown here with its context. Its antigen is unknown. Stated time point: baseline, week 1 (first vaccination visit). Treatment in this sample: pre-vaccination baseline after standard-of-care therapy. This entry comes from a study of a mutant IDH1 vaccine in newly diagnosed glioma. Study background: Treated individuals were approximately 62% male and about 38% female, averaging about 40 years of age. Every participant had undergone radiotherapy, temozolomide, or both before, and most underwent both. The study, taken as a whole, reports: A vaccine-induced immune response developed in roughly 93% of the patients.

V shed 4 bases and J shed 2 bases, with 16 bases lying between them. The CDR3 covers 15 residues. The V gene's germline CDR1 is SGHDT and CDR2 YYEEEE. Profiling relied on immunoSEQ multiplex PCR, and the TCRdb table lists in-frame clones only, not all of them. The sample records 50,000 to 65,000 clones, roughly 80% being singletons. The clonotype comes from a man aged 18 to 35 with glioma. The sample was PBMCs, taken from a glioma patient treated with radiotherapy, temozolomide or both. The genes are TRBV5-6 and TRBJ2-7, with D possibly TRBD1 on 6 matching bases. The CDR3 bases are TGTGCCAGCAGCAAAGGACAGATTTTACCCTACGAGCAGTACTTC. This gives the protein CASSKGQILPYEQYF.